This entry features one TCR beta chain sequence. What it binds is unknown. The data belong to a study of graft-versus-host responses after intestinal transplantation. Study in general: Each recipient received anti-thymocyte globulin induction, then tacrolimus and steroids for three to four years.

After removal of 6 bases from V and 5 bases from J, the junction contained 3 bases not matched to a gene. The CDR3 has 13 amino acids. Looked up from germline, CDR1 is SGHAT and CDR2 is FQDESV (reference sequence). TCRdb keeps only in-frame clones here, not all; method: immunoSEQ multiplex PCR. In the table there are approximately 25,000 clones, around 95% of which are singletons. Study conclusions and caveats: Allografts of patients with graft-donor T cell macrochimerism showed high graft-versus-host to host-versus-graft clone ratios. Marrow from the recipient contained GvH clones, some of which had appeared first in ileum or blood.

The clonotype originates from a human patient who received an intestinal transplant, so some T cells may come from the graft donor. V usage is TRBV11-1 and J usage is TRBJ2-5; 10 bases map to TRBD1. Sequenced material: PBMCs, taken 30 days after intestinal transplant. The CDR3 DNA reads as TGTGCCAGCAGAGACAGGGGGCGCGAGACCCAGTACTTC. Its protein is CASRDRGRETQYF.